A single sample gave rise to the 10 T cell receptor beta chains below, sequenced in a study of shared clonotypes between healthy human individuals. CD45RO-negative, CCR7-positively selected cells formed the naive CD8 fraction, excluding terminally differentiated effector memory CD45RA+ cells. Using immunoSEQ multiplex PCR, the repertoire was profiled, and TCRdb retains in-frame clones only, with some absent. This table has approximately 2,000,000 clones, around 93% appearing once. What was sequenced was naive CD8+ T cells from PBMCs. All receptors come from a man aged 18 to 29 in good health. Some clones in this sample may be carry-over from other donors' samples.

V is TRBV2 and J is TRBJ1-6, with no clear D. Germline CDR1 SNHLY, CDR2 FYNNEI. This CDR3 is built from 15 residues. Trimming pared 7 bases from V and 7 bases from J, leaving 17 bases between. CDR3 amino acids: CASKGLPSLNSPLHF. The CDR3 DNA sequence: TGTGCCAGCAAGGGTCTGCCTTCTCTCAATTCACCCCTCCACTTT.

This CDR3 reads CASSSSSDRAGGTDTQYF. CDR3 sequence (DNA): TGTGCCAGCAGTTCCTCATCGGACAGGGCGGGGGGGACAGATACGCAGTATTTT. The V call is TRBV27, the J call TRBJ2-3; perhaps TRBD2 as D (9 bases). The CDR3 has 18 amino acids. Germline V gives CDR1 MNHEY, CDR2 SMNVEV (reference sequence). Trimming stripped 4 bases from V and 3 bases from J, with 23 bases between.

J is TRBJ1-2 and V is TRBV5-5; D gene ambiguous. The V and J ends lost 4 bases and 7 bases respectively, with 20 bases between them. The CDR3 contains 15 residues. Looked up from germline, CDR1 is SGHKS and CDR2 is YYEKEE (reference sequence). The CDR3 bases are TGTGCCAGCAGCCCACAGTCCCGGGCTCCCTTTGGCTACACCTTC. As protein: CASSPQSRAPFGYTF.

J is TRBJ2-5 and V is TRBV2; 7 nucleotides align to TRBD1. Looked up from germline, CDR1 is SNHLY and CDR2 is FYNNEI. The junction had 4 bases not matched to a gene; V was cut back by 4 bases and J by 2 bases. The CDR3 is 14 residues long. This CDR3 reads CASSGKTGQETQYF. The CDR3 DNA sequence: TGTGCCAGCAGTGGTAAGACAGGGCAAGAGACCCAGTACTTC.

The table lists this clone with a count of one. This chain joins TRBV7-9 and TRBJ2-1; D ambiguous. Looked up from germline, CDR1 is SEHNR and CDR2 is FQNEAQ (reference sequence). The ends were cut back, 7 bases at V and 8 bases at J, with 6 bases in the middle. The CDR3 totals 10 residues. Here the CDR3 DNA reads TGTGCCAGCACCCACCATGAGCAGTTCTTC. The encoded protein is CASTHHEQFF.

This chain links TRBV7-8 with TRBJ1-3; TRBD1 might be the D (6 bases). Germline values: CDR1 SGHVS, CDR2 FQNEAQ. The CDR3 runs to 17 residues. Trimming removed 4 bases from V and 0 bases from J, with 16 bases in between. CDR3 protein: CASSSSAGAPSGNTIYF. The CDR3 nucleotides read TGTGCCAGCAGCTCTAGTGCGGGGGCCCCCTCTGGAAACACCATATATTTT.

The chain carries TRBV7-2 and TRBJ2-7; 12 nucleotides align to TRBD2. The CDR3 is 15 amino acids. CDR1 is SGHTA and CDR2 is FQGNSA in the germline V gene. V shed 5 bases, J shed 3 bases, and the junction held 5 bases outside the gene matches. The CDR3 DNA follows: TGTGCCAGCAGCCCCCTAGCGGGAGGGCACTACGAGCAGTACTTC. Amino acid sequence: CASSPLAGGHYEQYF.

The rearrangement links TRBV19 to TRBJ1-1, with 8 bases aligning to TRBD1. The germline gives CDR1 LNHDA, CDR2 SQIVND (reference sequence). CDR3 size: 15 residues. The V segment lost 6 bases and the J segment 0 bases; nucleotides outside the gene matches: 6. The CDR3: CASRSRTGMNTEAFF. The DNA for the CDR3 is TGTGCCAGTAGGAGTAGGACAGGGATGAACACTGAAGCTTTCTTT.

This clone was detected once. The CDR3: CASGEFSNYEQYF. The CDR3 DNA sequence: TGTGCCAGCGGGGAATTTAGTAACTACGAGCAGTACTTC. The rearrangement joins TRBV6-5 to TRBJ2-7; D is uncertain. CDR1 MNHEY and CDR2 SVGAGI come from the germline V gene. The CDR3 runs 13 residues. V lost 8 bases, J lost 3 bases, and 14 bases lay in between.

The chain is built from TRBV27 and TRBJ2-1; D could derive from TRBD1 or TRBD2 (5 bases each). Germline V lookup: CDR1 MNHEY, CDR2 SMNVEV (reference sequence). Trimming took off 8 bases at V and 6 bases at J, with 17 bases between the two ends. The CDR3 length is 14 residues. The DNA of the CDR3 is TGTGCCAGCTCGCGGGTAGGTAGGGGCAATGAGCAGTTCTTC. It codes for CASSRVGRGNEQFF.